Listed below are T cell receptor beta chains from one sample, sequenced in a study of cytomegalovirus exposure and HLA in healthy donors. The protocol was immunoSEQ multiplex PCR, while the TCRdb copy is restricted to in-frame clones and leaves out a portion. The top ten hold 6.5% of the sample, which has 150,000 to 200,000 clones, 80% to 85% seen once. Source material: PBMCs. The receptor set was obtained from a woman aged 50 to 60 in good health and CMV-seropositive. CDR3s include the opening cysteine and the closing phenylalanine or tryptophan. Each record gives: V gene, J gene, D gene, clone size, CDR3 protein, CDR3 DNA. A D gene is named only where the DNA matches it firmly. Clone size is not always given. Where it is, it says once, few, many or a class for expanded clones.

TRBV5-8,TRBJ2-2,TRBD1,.,CASSLGDRGAGELFF,TGTGCCAGCAGCTTGGGGGACAGGGGCGCCGGGGAGCTGTTTTTT
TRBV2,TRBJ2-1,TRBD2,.,CASSGVLAGGPEQFF,TGTGCCAGCAGTGGGGTGTTAGCGGGGGGCCCTGAGCAGTTCTTC
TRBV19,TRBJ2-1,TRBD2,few,CASRRTSGVNEQFF,TGTGCCAGTAGAAGGACTAGCGGGGTCAATGAGCAGTTCTTC
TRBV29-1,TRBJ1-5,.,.,CSENRGNQPQHF,TGCAGCGAAAACAGGGGCAATCAGCCCCAGCATTTT
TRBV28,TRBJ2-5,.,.,CASSPPAGAVSTTQYF,TGTGCCAGCAGTCCCCCGGCAGGGGCAGTCTCGACGACCCAGTACTTC
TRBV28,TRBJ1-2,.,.,CASSLGGVNYGYTF,TGTGCCAGCAGTTTAGGGGGGGTTAACTATGGCTACACCTTC
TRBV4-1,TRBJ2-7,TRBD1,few,CASSPGQGLLYEQYF,TGCGCCAGCAGCCCAGGACAGGGCCTCCTCTACGAGCAGTACTTC
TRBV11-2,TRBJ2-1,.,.,CASSIVGEDEQFF,TGTGCCAGCAGCATTGTCGGCGAGGATGAGCAGTTCTTC
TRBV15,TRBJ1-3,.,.,CATSREAGTIYF,TGTGCCACCAGCAGAGAAGCAGGCACCATATATTTT
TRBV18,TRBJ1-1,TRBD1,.,CASSSQGGSAFF,TGTGCCAGCTCCAGTCAGGGGGGCTCGGCTTTCTTT
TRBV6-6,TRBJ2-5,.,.,CASSYSGGYIQETQYF,TGTGCCAGCAGTTACTCTGGCGGTTACATCCAAGAGACCCAGTACTTC
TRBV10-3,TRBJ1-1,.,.,CAIRLGGNTEAFF,TGTGCCATCAGATTGGGGGGGAACACTGAAGCTTTCTTT
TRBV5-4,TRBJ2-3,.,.,CASSRGGDSDTQYF,TGTGCCAGCAGCAGGGGGGGGGATTCAGATACGCAGTATTTT
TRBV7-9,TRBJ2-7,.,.,CVSSFWDKGSYEQYF,TGTGTCAGCAGCTTCTGGGACAAGGGATCCTACGAGCAGTACTTC
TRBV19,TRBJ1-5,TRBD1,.,CASSKDRGRNQPQHF,TGTGCCAGTAGTAAGGACAGGGGCCGCAATCAGCCCCAGCATTTT
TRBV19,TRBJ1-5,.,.,CASSQTANSNQPQHF,TGTGCCAGTAGTCAGACAGCTAATAGCAATCAGCCCCAGCATTTT
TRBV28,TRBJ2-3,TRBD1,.,CASSNTGGAYDTQYF,TGTGCCAGCAGTAATACAGGGGGCGCATACGATACGCAGTATTTT
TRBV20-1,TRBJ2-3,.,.,CSARRGDTQYF,TGCAGTGCTCGGCGGGGAGATACGCAGTATTTT
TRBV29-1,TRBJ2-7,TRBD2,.,CSVGGSYEQYF,TGCAGCGTGGGAGGGTCCTACGAGCAGTACTTC
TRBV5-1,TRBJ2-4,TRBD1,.,CASSSGPSQGANIQYF,TGCGCCAGCAGCTCTGGCCCCTCTCAGGGGGCGAACATTCAGTACTTC
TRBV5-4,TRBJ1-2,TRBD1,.,CASSPQDRGNGYTF,TGTGCCAGCAGTCCTCAGGACAGGGGGAATGGCTACACCTTC
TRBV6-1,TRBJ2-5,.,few,CASRPGGAGRETQYF,TGTGCCAGCAGGCCCGGAGGGGCGGGGAGAGAGACCCAGTACTTC